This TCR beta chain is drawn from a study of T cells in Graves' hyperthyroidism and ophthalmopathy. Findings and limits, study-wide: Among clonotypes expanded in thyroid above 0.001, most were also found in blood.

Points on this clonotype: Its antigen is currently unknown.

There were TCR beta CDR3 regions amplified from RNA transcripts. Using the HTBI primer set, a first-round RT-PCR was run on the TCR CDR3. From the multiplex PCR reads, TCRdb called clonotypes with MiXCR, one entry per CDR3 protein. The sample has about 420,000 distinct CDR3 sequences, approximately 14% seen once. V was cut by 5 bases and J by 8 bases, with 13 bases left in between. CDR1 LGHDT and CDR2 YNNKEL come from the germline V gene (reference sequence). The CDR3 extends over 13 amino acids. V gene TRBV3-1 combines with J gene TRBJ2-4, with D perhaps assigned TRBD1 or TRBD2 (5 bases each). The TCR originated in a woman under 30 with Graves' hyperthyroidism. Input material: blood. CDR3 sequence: CASSWGRSDIQYF. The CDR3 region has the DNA TGTGCCAGCAGCTGGGGACGGTCGGACATTCAGTACTTC.